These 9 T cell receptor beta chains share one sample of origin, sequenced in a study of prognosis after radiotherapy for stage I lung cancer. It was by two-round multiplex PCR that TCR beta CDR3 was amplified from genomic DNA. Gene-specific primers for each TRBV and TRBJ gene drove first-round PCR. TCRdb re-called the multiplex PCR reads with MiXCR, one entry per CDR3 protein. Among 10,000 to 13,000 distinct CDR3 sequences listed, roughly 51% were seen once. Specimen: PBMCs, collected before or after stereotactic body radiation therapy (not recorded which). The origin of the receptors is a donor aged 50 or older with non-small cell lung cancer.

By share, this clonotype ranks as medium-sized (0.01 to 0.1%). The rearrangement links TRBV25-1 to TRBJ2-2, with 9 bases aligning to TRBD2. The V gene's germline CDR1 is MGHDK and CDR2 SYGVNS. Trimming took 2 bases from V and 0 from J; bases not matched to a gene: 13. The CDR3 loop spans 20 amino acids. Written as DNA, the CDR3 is TGTGCCAGCAGTGAACCCTCCGGGACTAGCCCTGGGGCGAACACCGGGGAGCTGTTTTTT. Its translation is CASSEPSGTSPGANTGELFF.

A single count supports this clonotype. CDR3 nucleotide sequence: TGTGCCAGCAGCCCCCGGGGACTAGCGGACTACAATGAGCAGTTCTTC. Its translation is CASSPRGLADYNEQFF. The chain couples TRBV7-2 to TRBJ2-1; 11 positions agree with TRBD2. Germline V gives CDR1 SGHTA, CDR2 FQGNSA. This CDR3 is built from 16 residues. After removal of 5 bases from V and 3 bases from J, the junction contained 6 bases not matched to a gene.

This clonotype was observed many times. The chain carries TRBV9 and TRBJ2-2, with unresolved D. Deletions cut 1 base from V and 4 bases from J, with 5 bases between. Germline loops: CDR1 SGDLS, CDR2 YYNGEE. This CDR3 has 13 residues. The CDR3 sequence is CASSVHPTGELFF. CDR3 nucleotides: TGTGCCAGCAGCGTACACCCCACCGGGGAGCTGTTTTTT.

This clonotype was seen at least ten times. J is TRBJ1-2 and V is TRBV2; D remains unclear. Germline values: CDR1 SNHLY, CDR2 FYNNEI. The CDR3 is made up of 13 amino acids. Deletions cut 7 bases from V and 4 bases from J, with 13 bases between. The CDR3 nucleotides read TGTGCCAGCATTTACTCTGGGGTCTATGGCTACACCTTC. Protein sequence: CASIYSGVYGYTF.

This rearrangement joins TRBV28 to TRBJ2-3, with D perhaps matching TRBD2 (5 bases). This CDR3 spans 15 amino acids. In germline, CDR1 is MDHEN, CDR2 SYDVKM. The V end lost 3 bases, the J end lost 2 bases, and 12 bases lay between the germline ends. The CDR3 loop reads CASSLPSGITDTQYF. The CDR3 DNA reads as TGTGCCAGCAGTTTGCCTTCGGGGATCACAGATACGCAGTATTTT.

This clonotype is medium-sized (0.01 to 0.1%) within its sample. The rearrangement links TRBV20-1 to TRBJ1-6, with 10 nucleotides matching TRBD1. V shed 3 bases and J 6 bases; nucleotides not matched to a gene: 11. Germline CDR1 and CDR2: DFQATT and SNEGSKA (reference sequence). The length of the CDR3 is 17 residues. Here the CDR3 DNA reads TGCAGTGCTAGGAGGACAGGGGGGGGGGTTTCTAATTCACCCCTCCACTTT. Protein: CSARRTGGGVSNSPLHF.

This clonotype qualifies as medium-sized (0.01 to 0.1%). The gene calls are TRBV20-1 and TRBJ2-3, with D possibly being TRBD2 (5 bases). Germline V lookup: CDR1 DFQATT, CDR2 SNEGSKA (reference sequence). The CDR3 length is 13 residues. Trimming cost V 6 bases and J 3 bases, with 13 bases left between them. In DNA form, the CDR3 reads TGCAGTGCGGTAAAGGACTCTACAGATACGCAGTATTTT. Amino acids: CSAVKDSTDTQYF.

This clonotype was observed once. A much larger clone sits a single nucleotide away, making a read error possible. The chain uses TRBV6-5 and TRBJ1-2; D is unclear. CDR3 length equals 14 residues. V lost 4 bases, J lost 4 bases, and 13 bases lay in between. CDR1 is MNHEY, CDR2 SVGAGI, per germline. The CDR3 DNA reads TGTGCCAGCAGTTGGAGTGGGCTCGGCTATGGCTACACCTTC. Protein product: CASSWSGLGYGYTF.

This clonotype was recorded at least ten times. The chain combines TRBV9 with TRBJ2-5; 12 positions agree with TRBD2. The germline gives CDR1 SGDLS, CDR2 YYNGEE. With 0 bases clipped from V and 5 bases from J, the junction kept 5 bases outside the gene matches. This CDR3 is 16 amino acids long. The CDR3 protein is CASSVATSGRAETQYF. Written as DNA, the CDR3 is TGTGCCAGCAGCGTAGCGACTAGCGGGAGAGCGGAGACCCAGTACTTC.